The clone carrying this T cell receptor beta chain turned up a few times. These data are taken from a study of CD8+CD57+ T cells in acquired aplastic anemia. CDR3 size: 17 residues. V shed 5 bases and J shed 0 bases, with 20 bases lying between them. In germline, CDR1 is DFQATT, CDR2 SNEGSKA (reference sequence). The TCR beta profiling, which covered VDJ combination and CDR3 sequence, was carried out using genomic DNA as the template. From the reads, TCRdb called clonotypes with MiXCR, one entry per CDR3 protein. The sample lists about 98,000 distinct CDR3 sequences; 55% to 80% were seen once. Patients picked for sequencing had shown CD8+CD57+ cell expansion detected by flow cytometry.

The rearrangement links TRBV20-1 to TRBJ2-1; D may be TRBD1 (6 bases). The source material was sorted CD4+, CD8+, or CD8+CD57+ T cells (not recorded which) from PBMCs. This TCR was recovered from a human donor with aplastic anemia. CDR3 DNA: TGCAGTGCTCGGGACAATACGGGATTGAGCTCCTACAATGAGCAGTTCTTC. It is translated as CSARDNTGLSSYNEQFF.